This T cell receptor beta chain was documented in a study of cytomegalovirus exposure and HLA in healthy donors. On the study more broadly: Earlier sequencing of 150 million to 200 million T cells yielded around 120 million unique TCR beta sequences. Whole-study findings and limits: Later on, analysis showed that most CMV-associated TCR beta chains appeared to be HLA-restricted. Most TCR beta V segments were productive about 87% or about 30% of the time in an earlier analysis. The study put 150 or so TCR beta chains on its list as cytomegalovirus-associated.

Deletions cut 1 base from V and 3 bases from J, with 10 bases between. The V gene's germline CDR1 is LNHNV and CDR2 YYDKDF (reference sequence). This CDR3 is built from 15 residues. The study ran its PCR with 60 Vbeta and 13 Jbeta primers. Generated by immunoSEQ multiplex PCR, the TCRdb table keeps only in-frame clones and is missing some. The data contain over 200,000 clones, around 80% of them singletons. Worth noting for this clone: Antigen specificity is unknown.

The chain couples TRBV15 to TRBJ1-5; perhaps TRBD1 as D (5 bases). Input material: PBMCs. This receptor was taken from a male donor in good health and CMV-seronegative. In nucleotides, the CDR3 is TGTGCCACCAGCAGAGTACCAGGGCCCAATCAGCCCCAGCATTTT. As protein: CATSRVPGPNQPQHF.